This T cell receptor (beta chain) was sequenced in a study of T cells in narcolepsy. Method: immunoSEQ multiplex PCR; TCRdb's copy keeps in-frame clones and lacks some. Among tens of thousands of clones listed, 87% were seen once. The CDR3 length is 18 residues. V lost 1 base to trimming and J lost 3 bases; unmatched junction nucleotides: 8. Germline lookup yields CDR1 MDHEN and CDR2 SYDVKM. This sequence was found in a human donor with narcolepsy. The gene calls are TRBV28 and TRBJ2-3, with 12 bases aligning to TRBD2. Sequencing input: CD45RA- memory CD4+ T cells from PBMCs. The CDR3 nucleotides are TGTGCCAGCAGTTTATTGGCTAGCGGGAGGGCCAGGACAGATACGCAGTATTTT. Residues: CASSLLASGRARTDTQYF.